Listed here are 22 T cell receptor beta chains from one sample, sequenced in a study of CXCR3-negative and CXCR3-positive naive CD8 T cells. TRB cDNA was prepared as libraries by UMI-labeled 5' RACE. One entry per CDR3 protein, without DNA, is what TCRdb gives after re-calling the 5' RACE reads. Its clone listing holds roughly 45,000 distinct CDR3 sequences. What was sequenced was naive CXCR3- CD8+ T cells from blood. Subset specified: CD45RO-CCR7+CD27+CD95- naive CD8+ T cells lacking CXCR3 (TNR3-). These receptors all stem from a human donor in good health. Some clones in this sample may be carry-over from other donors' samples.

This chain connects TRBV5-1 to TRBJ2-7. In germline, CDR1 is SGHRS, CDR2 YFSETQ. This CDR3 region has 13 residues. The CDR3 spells CASSLDRANEQYF.

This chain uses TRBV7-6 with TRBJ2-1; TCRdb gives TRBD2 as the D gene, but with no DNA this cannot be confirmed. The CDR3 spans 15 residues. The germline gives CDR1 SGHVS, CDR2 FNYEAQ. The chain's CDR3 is CASSQGTSGGTEQFF.

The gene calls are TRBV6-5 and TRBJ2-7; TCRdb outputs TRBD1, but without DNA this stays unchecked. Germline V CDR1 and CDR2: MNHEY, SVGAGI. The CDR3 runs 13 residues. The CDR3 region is CASSYSPGNEQYF.

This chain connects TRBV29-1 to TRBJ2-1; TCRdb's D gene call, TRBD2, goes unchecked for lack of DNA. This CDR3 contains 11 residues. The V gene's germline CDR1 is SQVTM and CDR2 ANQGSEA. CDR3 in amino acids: CSLVGSNEQFF.

The CDR3 sequence: CSALRGGALDTQYF. V is TRBV29-1 and J is TRBJ2-3; as DNA is missing, the TRBD2 call by TCRdb cannot be tested. Germline-derived CDR1 and CDR2 are SQVTM and ANQGSEA. The CDR3 is made up of 14 amino acids.

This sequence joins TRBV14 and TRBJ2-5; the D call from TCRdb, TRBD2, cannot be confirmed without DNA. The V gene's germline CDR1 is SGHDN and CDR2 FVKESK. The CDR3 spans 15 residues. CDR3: CASSQGLAAQETQYF.

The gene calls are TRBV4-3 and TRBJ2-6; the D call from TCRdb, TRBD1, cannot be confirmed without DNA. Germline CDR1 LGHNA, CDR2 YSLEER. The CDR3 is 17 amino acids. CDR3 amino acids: CASTATGARSGANVLTF.

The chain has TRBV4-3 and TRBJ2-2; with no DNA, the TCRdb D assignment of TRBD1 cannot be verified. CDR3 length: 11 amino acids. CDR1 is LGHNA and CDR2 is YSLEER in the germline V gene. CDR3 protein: CATPGSRELFF.

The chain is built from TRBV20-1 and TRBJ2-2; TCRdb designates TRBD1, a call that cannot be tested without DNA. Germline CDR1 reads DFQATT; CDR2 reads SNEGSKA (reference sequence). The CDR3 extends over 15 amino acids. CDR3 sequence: CSARGLDRAGGELFF.

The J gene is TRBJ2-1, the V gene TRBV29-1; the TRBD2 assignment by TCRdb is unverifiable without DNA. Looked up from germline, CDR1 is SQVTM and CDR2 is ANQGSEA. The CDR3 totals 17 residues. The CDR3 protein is CSVEGRLAGGGYNEQFF.

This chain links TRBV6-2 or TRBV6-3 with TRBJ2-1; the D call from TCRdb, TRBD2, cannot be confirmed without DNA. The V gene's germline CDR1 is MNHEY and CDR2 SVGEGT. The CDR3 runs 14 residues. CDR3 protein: CASTYAGSTYEQYF.

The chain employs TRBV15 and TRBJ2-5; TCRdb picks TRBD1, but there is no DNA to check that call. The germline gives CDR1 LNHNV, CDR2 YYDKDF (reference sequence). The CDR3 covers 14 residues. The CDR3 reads CATSRGTNQLTQYF.

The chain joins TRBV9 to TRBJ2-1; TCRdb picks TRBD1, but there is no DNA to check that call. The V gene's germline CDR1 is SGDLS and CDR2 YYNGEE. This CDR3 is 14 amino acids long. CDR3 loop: CASTKQGAGNEQFF. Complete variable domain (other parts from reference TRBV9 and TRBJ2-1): DSGVTQTPKHLITATGQRVTLRCSPRSGDLSVYWYQQSLDQGLQFLIQYYNGEERAKGNILERFSAQQFPDLHSELNLSSLELGDSALYFCASTKQGAGNEQFFGPGTRLTVL.

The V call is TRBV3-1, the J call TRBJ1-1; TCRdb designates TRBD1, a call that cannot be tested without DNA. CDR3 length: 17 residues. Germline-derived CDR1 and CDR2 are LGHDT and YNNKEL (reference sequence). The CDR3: CASSQANDRSWHTEAFF.

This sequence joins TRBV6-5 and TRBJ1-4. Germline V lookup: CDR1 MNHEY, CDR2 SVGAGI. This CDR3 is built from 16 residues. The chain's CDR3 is CASSYSKGPPNEKLFF.

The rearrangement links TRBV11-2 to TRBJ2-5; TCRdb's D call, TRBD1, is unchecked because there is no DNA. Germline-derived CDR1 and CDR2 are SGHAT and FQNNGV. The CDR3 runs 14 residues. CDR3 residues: CASSLGGPSSAQYF.

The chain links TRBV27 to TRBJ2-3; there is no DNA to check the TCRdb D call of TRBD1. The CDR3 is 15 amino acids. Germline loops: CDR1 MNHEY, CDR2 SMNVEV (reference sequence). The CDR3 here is CASSLTGGFTDTQYF.

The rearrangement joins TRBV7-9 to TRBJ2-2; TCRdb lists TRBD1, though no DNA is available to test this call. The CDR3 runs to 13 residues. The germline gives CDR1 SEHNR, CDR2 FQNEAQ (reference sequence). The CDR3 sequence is CASSPPGPGELFF.

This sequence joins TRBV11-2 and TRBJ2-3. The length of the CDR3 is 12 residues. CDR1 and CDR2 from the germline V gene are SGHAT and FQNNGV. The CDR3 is CASSSYTDTQYF.

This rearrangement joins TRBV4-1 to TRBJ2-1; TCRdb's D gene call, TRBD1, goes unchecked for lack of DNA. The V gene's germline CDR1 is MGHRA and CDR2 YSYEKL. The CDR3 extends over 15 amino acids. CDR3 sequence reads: CASSRQGGTYNEQFF.

The CDR3 here is CASSQDEGTGSYEQYF. This chain links TRBV4-3 with TRBJ2-7; with no DNA, the TCRdb D assignment of TRBD1 cannot be verified. CDR1 is LGHNA and CDR2 is YSLEER in the germline V gene. The CDR3 contains 16 residues.

The CDR3 loop reads CASTASGSRGTDTQYF. The J gene is TRBJ2-3, the V gene TRBV28; the D call of TRBD2 rests on TCRdb alone, since no DNA is present to check it. Per the germline V gene, CDR1 is MDHEN and CDR2 is SYDVKM. The CDR3 sequence is 16 residues long.